This entry lists 23 T cell receptor beta chains sequenced from one sample in a study of regulatory T cells in long-lasting Graves disease. Time point: newly diagnosed GD, antithyroid drugs for less than 3 months. After RNA was extracted from PBMCs, the TCR library was made from it. The authors built TCR beta libraries using iRepertoire HTBI primers and Arm-PCR of CDR3 regions. TCRdb passed the multiplex PCR reads through MiXCR, listing each CDR3 protein once. The data hold about 430,000 distinct CDR3 sequences, with about 15% observed a single time. This sample was shared with a second study, whose subject was T cells in Graves' hyperthyroidism and ophthalmopathy.

The sequencing used peripheral blood mononuclear cells (PBMCs), collected at new diagnosis, from a patient treated with antithyroid drugs. Receptors were obtained from a woman between 40 and 50 years old with Graves disease.

The gene calls are TRBV28 and TRBJ1-6, with D possibly TRBD1 on 6 matching bases. The length of the CDR3 is 15 residues. Germline V gene data show CDR1 as MDHEN and CDR2 as SYDVKM. V lost 7 bases and J 7 bases, leaving 17 bases between the germline ends. In DNA form, the CDR3 reads TGTGCCAGCACCTCTCCGACAGGAGAGAATTCACCCCTCCACTTT. It yields the protein CASTSPTGENSPLHF.

Only a few counts were recorded for this clonotype. V and J are TRBV6-1 and TRBJ1-5; unclear D gene. The CDR3 loop spans 13 amino acids. V was trimmed by 6 bases and J by 6 bases, leaving 12 bases between them. Germline CDR1 reads MNHNS; CDR2 reads SASEGT. The CDR3 DNA reads TGTGCCAGCAGCCGGACCTCGGGTCAGCCCCAGCATTTT. Translating it yields CASSRTSGQPQHF.

In its sample, this clonotype was seen many times. The genes are TRBV29-1 and TRBJ2-1; possibly TRBD2 for D (5 bases). This CDR3 region has 14 residues. In germline, CDR1 is SQVTM, CDR2 ANQGSEA. The V gene lost 3 bases and the J gene lost 2 bases, with 11 bases spanning the gap. The CDR3 DNA follows: TGCAGCGTTGACGGGGTCTCCGCCTACAATGAGCAGTTCTTC. It specifies CSVDGVSAYNEQFF.

Worth noting for this clonotype: It may be a read error: a sequence one base away is much more abundant. The rearrangement uses TRBV27 and TRBJ2-2; 7 nucleotides match TRBD2. CDR3 length equals 16 residues. The germline CDR1 and CDR2 sequences are MNHEY and SMNVEV (reference sequence). This CDR3 is CASILSSQGGVRELFF. DNA of the CDR3: TGTGCCAGCATTTTATCCTCCCAGGGAGGGGTACGGGAGCTGTTTTTT.

This clonotype was detected ten times or more. The chain has TRBV15 and TRBJ2-1; TRBD2 matches 11 bases. V shed 3 bases, J shed 9 bases, and the junction held 10 bases outside the gene matches. CDR3 length: 16 residues. Germline loops: CDR1 LNHNV, CDR2 YYDKDF (reference sequence). CDR3 amino acids: CATSSVAGGKYREQFF. The CDR3 nucleotides read TGTGCCACCAGCAGTGTAGCGGGGGGGAAATACCGTGAGCAGTTCTTC.

In this sample, this clonotype turned up many times. J is TRBJ1-1 and V is TRBV3-1; D gene uncertain. V lost 4 bases to trimming and J lost 4 bases, with 10 bases between them. From germline, CDR1 is LGHDT and CDR2 YNNKEL (reference sequence). This CDR3 region has 13 residues. CDR3 nucleotides: TGTGCCAGCAGCCCCCAGTTTTTCACTGAAGCTTTCTTT. Its protein is CASSPQFFTEAFF.

This clonotype was observed many times. This sequence joins TRBV10-3 and TRBJ2-7, with D possibly matching TRBD1 (6 bases). Trimming cost V 3 bases and J 5 bases, with 8 bases left between them. The CDR3 runs to 12 residues. Germline V gene lookup returns CDR1 ENHRY and CDR2 SYGVKD. In DNA form, the CDR3 reads TGTGCCATCAGTGATGGGGGCGACGAGCAGTACTTC. It specifies CAISDGGDEQYF.

This clonotype appeared many times. The chain joins TRBV20-1 to TRBJ2-7; 7 bases are a match to TRBD2. The CDR3 spans 14 residues. J was trimmed by 3 bases and V by 0 bases; bases with no gene match: 5. The germline gives CDR1 DFQATT, CDR2 SNEGSKA (reference sequence). The CDR3 region is CSARDVRELYEQYF. The CDR3 DNA is TGCAGTGCTAGAGATGTGCGGGAGCTCTACGAGCAGTACTTC.

A few counts support this clonotype. The junction differs from germline at one of its ends, possibly a read error. The gene calls are TRBV18 and TRBJ1-1, with 7 bases fitting TRBD1. This CDR3 has 13 amino acids. Germline-derived CDR1 and CDR2 are KGHSH and LQKENI. The CDR3 sequence is CASSEDRNTEALF. The CDR3 nucleotides are TGTGCCAGCTCGGAGGACAGGAACACTGAAGCTCTCTTT.

The CDR3 DNA reads as TGCGCCAGCAGCTTGGCCGGAACAGGGGGCGACTATGGCTACACCTTC. This codes for CASSLAGTGGDYGYTF. The chain recombines TRBV5-1 with TRBJ1-2, with 9 bases identical to TRBD1. The CDR3 is 16 amino acids. Trimming took 0 bases from V and 3 from J; bases not matched to a gene: 6. CDR1 is SGHRS and CDR2 is YFSETQ in the germline V gene.

Ten or more counts support this clonotype. The chain recombines TRBV12-3 or TRBV12-4 with TRBJ1-1; no reliable D call. The germline V and J ends were trimmed by 3 bases and 7 bases, with 15 bases remaining between them. The CDR3 has 14 amino acids. Written as DNA, the CDR3 is TGTGCCAGCAGTTTGGGCAGAAGGACCCTTGAAGCTTTCTTT. Residues: CASSLGRRTLEAFF.

About this clonotype: Given a far larger clone just one base away, this is likely a sequencing read error. J is TRBJ2-3 and V is TRBV2; 9 bases are shared with TRBD1. TRBJ2-1 matches the DNA end more closely, so the J call is doubtful. CDR3 length: 14 amino acids. Germline values: CDR1 SNHLY, CDR2 FYNNEI. For the CDR3, the DNA is TGTGCCAGCAACCTACAGGGGGCGTCGGTTGGGCAGTTCTTC. It codes for CASNLQGASVGQFF.

The table lists this clonotype with many counts. The chain couples TRBV20-1 to TRBJ2-7; 10 bases align to TRBD1. The CDR3 has 14 amino acids. Germline trimming cut 3 bases from V and 1 base from J; bases unmatched to any gene: 3. CDR1 DFQATT and CDR2 SNEGSKA come from the germline V gene (reference sequence). The CDR3 region has the DNA TGCAGTGCTAGCCGGACAGGGGGATCCTACGAGCAGTACTTC. This sequence encodes CSASRTGGSYEQYF.

There are a few counts of this clonotype. CDR3 sequence reads: CAWSALLADDTGELFF. CDR3 coding DNA: TGTGCCTGGAGCGCCCTTCTAGCGGACGACACCGGGGAGCTGTTTTTT. The gene calls are TRBV30 and TRBJ2-2; 7 bases map to TRBD2. Trimming cost V 3 bases and J 3 bases; bases outside gene matches: 10. The germline gives CDR1 GTSNPN, CDR2 SVGIG (reference sequence). The CDR3 covers 16 residues.

This clonotype showed up many times. V usage is TRBV27 and J usage is TRBJ2-2; D may be TRBD2 (6 bases). The V gene's germline CDR1 is MNHEY and CDR2 SMNVEV (reference sequence). CDR3 size: 16 residues. The germline V and J ends were trimmed by 7 bases and 2 bases, with 17 bases remaining between them. This chain's CDR3 is CASKKGGTANTGELFF. CDR3 in DNA: TGTGCCAGCAAGAAAGGAGGGACGGCTAACACCGGGGAGCTGTTTTTT.

This clonotype was detected ten times or more. The chain joins TRBV6-4 to TRBJ2-7; TRBD1 matches at 12 bases. The CDR3 length is 20 residues. J lost 1 base, V lost 9 bases, and 22 bases had no gene match. Germline CDR1 MRHNA, CDR2 SNTAGT. DNA of the CDR3: TGTGCCAGTAACCGACCTTCCGGGACAGGGGGCGCTTTAAGGTCCTACGAGCAGTACTTC. Encoded protein: CASNRPSGTGGALRSYEQYF.

This clonotype has a count of ten or more. This chain uses TRBV12-5 with TRBJ2-1; a possible D gene is TRBD1 (5 bases). V was cut by 6 bases and J by 0 bases, with 15 bases left in between. The CDR3 is made up of 16 amino acids. The V gene's germline CDR1 is LGHNT and CDR2 FRNRAP. The CDR3 nucleotides are TGTGCTAGTGGCCACCGACAGATTTACTCCTACAATGAGCAGTTCTTC. Its translation is CASGHRQIYSYNEQFF.

This clonotype was recorded at least ten times. The chain employs TRBV12-3 or TRBV12-4 and TRBJ1-2; D may be TRBD1 (6 bases). V lost 6 bases to trimming and J lost 2 bases, with 10 bases between them. The CDR3 is 13 residues long. DNA for the CDR3: TGTGCCAGCAGCCCGGACAGAAACTATGGCTACACCTTC. Translation: CASSPDRNYGYTF.

This clonotype showed up just a few times. CDR3 protein: CASSLRGNFQVENEQFF. For the CDR3, the DNA is TGTGCCAGCAGTTTGAGGGGTAACTTCCAGGTCGAAAATGAGCAGTTCTTC. The V and J genes are TRBV12-3 or TRBV12-4 and TRBJ2-1; the D gene could be TRBD1 or TRBD2 (5 bases each). This CDR3 has 17 residues. V dropped 3 bases and J dropped 7 bases, with 22 bases sitting between them.

This clonotype has ten or more counts. The chain links TRBV5-1 to TRBJ2-7, with TRBD1 identical over 7 bases. CDR3 length: 13 residues. The V and J ends lost 4 bases and 2 bases, in that order; junction bases with no gene match: 3. Germline-derived CDR1 and CDR2 are SGHRS and YFSETQ. The CDR3 spells CASSQGQPYEQYF. As DNA, the CDR3 is TGCGCCAGCAGCCAGGGACAGCCCTACGAGCAGTACTTC.

At least ten counts were recorded for this clonotype. The V gene is TRBV12-3 or TRBV12-4, the J gene TRBJ1-3; D is unresolved. This CDR3 comprises 14 residues. Deletions cut 10 bases from V and 0 bases from J, with 13 bases between. The CDR3 region is CANSRGSSGNTIYF. CDR3 DNA sequence: TGTGCCAACTCTCGCGGGTCCTCTGGAAACACCATATATTTT.

This clonotype was recorded many times. The chain couples TRBV19 to TRBJ2-2; D remains ambiguous. V was trimmed by 5 bases and J by 6 bases, leaving 7 bases between them. CDR3 length equals 12 residues. Germline-derived CDR1 and CDR2 are LNHDA and SQIVND (reference sequence). The CDR3 is CASSPWAGELFF. The CDR3 region has the DNA TGTGCCAGTAGTCCCTGGGCCGGGGAGCTGTTTTTT.

This clonotype was seen many times. CDR3 nucleotides: TGTGCCAGCAGCGTATCCGAGACCACCTCCTACGAGCAGTACTTC. It translates to CASSVSETTSYEQYF. The chain employs TRBV9 and TRBJ2-7, with D uncertain. The CDR3 sequence is 15 residues long. Germline values: CDR1 SGDLS, CDR2 YYNGEE. The V end lost 1 base, the J end lost 0 bases, and 11 bases lay between the germline ends.